The 3 T cell receptor beta chains listed next were all sequenced from one sample in a study of long-term antiretroviral therapy in people with HIV. Sequencing used immunoSEQ v3.0 at survey level. The protocol was immunoSEQ multiplex PCR, while the TCRdb copy is restricted to in-frame clones and leaves out a portion. The table has about 30,000 clones, more than 80% seen once. The source material was unsorted PBMCs, sampled 3 years after starting antiretroviral therapy. These TCRs come from a middle-aged man with HIV.

The rearrangement links TRBV19 to TRBJ1-1; tentative D call: TRBD1 (5 bases). The CDR3 loop spans 14 amino acids. The germline gives CDR1 LNHDA, CDR2 SQIVND (reference sequence). The V gene lost 5 bases and the J gene lost 3 bases, with 13 bases spanning the gap. In DNA form, the CDR3 reads TGTGCCAGTAGTTCACCAGGGTTGTACACTGAAGCTTTCTTT. It yields the protein CASSSPGLYTEAFF. Supplemented by reference TRBV19 and TRBJ1-1, the full variable domain reads DGGITQSPKYLFRKEGQNVTLSCEQNLNHDAMYWYRQDPGQGLRLIYYSQIVNDFQKGDIAEGYSVSREKKESFPLTVTSAQKNPTAFYLCASSSPGLYTEAFFGQGTRLTVV.

The gene calls are TRBV28 and TRBJ1-1; no clear D gene. The CDR3 spans 11 residues. The V end was cut by 3 bases, the J end by 5 bases, with 4 bases between. Germline CDR1 is MDHEN and CDR2 is SYDVKM. CDR3 in DNA: TGTGCCAGCAGTTTTATAACTGAAGCTTTCTTT. Amino acids: CASSFITEAFF. The complete variable domain, with remaining parts taken from reference TRBV28 and TRBJ1-1, reads DVKVTQSSRYLVKRTGEKVFLECVQDMDHENMFWYRQDPGLGLRLIYFSYDVKMKEKGDIPEGYSVSREKKERFSLILESASTNQTSMYLCASSFITEAFFGQGTRLTVV.

This clone was seen just once. The rearrangement joins TRBV5-1 to TRBJ2-7; 7 bases map to TRBD1. Germline-derived CDR1 and CDR2 are SGHRS and YFSETQ. V gave up 4 bases and J gave up 6 bases; unmatched junction bases: 13. The CDR3 is made up of 15 amino acids. As DNA, the CDR3 is TGCGCCAGCAGCAACGATCCGGGACAGACCTTCGAGCAGTACTTC. Translation gives CASSNDPGQTFEQYF.